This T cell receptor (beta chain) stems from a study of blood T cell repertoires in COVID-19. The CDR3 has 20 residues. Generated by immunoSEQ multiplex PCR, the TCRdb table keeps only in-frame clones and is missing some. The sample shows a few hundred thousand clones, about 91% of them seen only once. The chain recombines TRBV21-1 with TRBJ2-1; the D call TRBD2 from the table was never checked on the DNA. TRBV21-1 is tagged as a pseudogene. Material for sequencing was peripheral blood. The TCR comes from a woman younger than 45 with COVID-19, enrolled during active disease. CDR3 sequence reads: CASSKGGTSGGGSLTNEQFF. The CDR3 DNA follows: TGTGCCAGCAGCAAAGGTGGGACTAGCGGGGGGGGAAGCCTCACCAATGAGCAGTTCTTC.